The entry below describes one TCR beta chain. Its antigen is currently unknown. This entry is derived from a study of T cell repertoires in cytomegalovirus infection. The wider study: Matching HLA type and CMV infection were both indicated by public TCR beta signatures. Study-level results: Identification of carriers of CMV plus the relevant HLA was performed using cumulative public TCR beta family frequency. The ex vivo response was dominated by HLA-C-restricted CMV-specific TCR beta clonotypes.

From the reads, TCRdb called clonotypes with MiXCR, one entry per CDR3 protein. The sample lists hundreds of thousands of distinct CDR3 sequences, 17% seen once, with approximately 12% in the top ten. V was pared by 0 bases and J by 1 base, with 9 bases between. The CDR3 loop spans 15 amino acids. Germline CDR1 reads MGHRA; CDR2 reads YSYEKL. What was sequenced was PBMCs. This sequence originates from a human donor in good health (CMV status not recorded). Some clones in this sample may be carry-over from other donors' samples. The chain joins TRBV4-1 to TRBJ1-1; possible D gene TRBD1, 6 bases. CDR3 amino acids: CASSQEPGANTEAFF. CDR3 nucleotides: TGCGCCAGCAGCCAAGAACCGGGGGCGAACACTGAAGCTTTCTTT.